This passage covers 20 T cell receptor beta chains from one sample sequenced in a study of neurological immune-mediated disorders. TCRdb redid the calling of the 5' RACE reads with MiXCR, one entry per CDR3 protein. The sample holds about 36,000 distinct CDR3 sequences, over 9% seen once. Sequencing was done on a sample of PBMCs. These TCRs come from a woman aged 25 to 39 with HTLV-1-associated myelopathy (HAM/TSP).

There are many counts of this clonotype. Written as DNA, the CDR3 is TGTGCCAGCAGCACCCCGAGGGGTATAGCCGGGGAGCTGTTTTTT. Encoded protein: CASSTPRGIAGELFF. The chain employs TRBV9 and TRBJ2-2; D is tentatively TRBD1 or TRBD2 (5 bases each). CDR1 and CDR2 from the germline V gene are SGDLS and YYNGEE. Trimming stripped 4 bases from V and 6 bases from J, with 16 bases between. The CDR3 extends over 15 amino acids.

This clonotype came up many times. J is TRBJ2-7 and V is TRBV20-1; D gene ambiguous. Germline CDR1 DFQATT, CDR2 SNEGSKA (reference sequence). CDR3 length equals 12 residues. V was pared by 2 bases and J by 3 bases, with 8 bases between. The CDR3 DNA sequence: TGCAGTGCTAGAAGGATGGGCTACGAGCAGTACTTC. Translating gives CSARRMGYEQYF.

This clonotype was observed many times. The V call is TRBV18, the J call TRBJ2-3, with D possibly matching TRBD2 (6 bases). Germline values: CDR1 KGHSH, CDR2 LQKENI. The CDR3 is made up of 14 amino acids. Trimming removed 2 bases at V and 6 bases at J, with 12 bases between. The CDR3 nucleotides read TGTGCCAGCTCACCAATAAGACTAGTGGATACGCAGTATTTT. This codes for CASSPIRLVDTQYF.

Ten or more counts support this clonotype. The DNA of the CDR3 is TGCAGTGCAAAGACGGGGAACTATGGCTACACCTTC. Protein: CSAKTGNYGYTF. This chain uses TRBV20-1 with TRBJ1-2, with D unresolved. Germline assignment: CDR1 DFQATT and CDR2 SNEGSKA (reference sequence). The CDR3 consists of 12 residues. Trimming took off 6 bases at V and 2 bases at J, with 10 bases between the two ends.

This clonotype was counted at least ten times. The rearrangement joins TRBV7-2 to TRBJ2-7; 14 positions match TRBD2. Germline trimming cut 1 base from V and 1 base from J; bases unmatched to any gene: 15. This CDR3 comprises 21 residues. CDR1 is SGHTA and CDR2 is FQGNSA in the germline V gene. CDR3 coding DNA: TGTGCCAGCAGCTTAGACCGTTTTGTTGCAGGACTAGCGGGGGGATCCTACGAGCAGTACTTC. This codes for CASSLDRFVAGLAGGSYEQYF. The full variable domain, rest sourced from reference TRBV7-2 and TRBJ2-7, is GAGVSQSPSNKVTEKGKDVELRCDPISGHTALYWYRQSLGQGLEFLIYFQGNSAPDKSGLPSDRFSAERTGGSVSTLTIQRTQQEDSAVYLCASSLDRFVAGLAGGSYEQYFGPGTRLTVT.

This clonotype was seen many times. The gene calls are TRBV5-1 and TRBJ2-7; 8 nucleotides match TRBD2. Germline V gives CDR1 SGHRS, CDR2 YFSETQ. V shed 0 bases and J 1 base; nucleotides not matched to a gene: 3. There are 15 residues in the CDR3. The CDR3 loop is CASSLVAGLSYEQYF. The CDR3 region has the DNA TGCGCCAGCAGCTTGGTAGCGGGGCTTTCCTACGAGCAGTACTTC.

This clonotype was recorded many times. The chain carries TRBV5-1 and TRBJ1-1, with 7 bases fitting TRBD1. The V segment lost 0 bases and the J segment 1 base; nucleotides outside the gene matches: 3. The CDR3 extends over 15 amino acids. CDR1 and CDR2 (germline): SGHRS, YFSETQ. The DNA for the CDR3 is TGCGCCAGCAGCTTGGAGGGACAGCGGAACACTGAAGCTTTCTTT. It specifies CASSLEGQRNTEAFF.

This clonotype was counted at least ten times. The chain employs TRBV20-1 and TRBJ2-7; 10 bases align to TRBD2. Per the germline V gene, CDR1 is DFQATT and CDR2 is SNEGSKA (reference sequence). The trim removed 3 bases at V and 6 bases at J, leaving 5 bases unmatched. This CDR3 spans 13 amino acids. CDR3 residues: CSARSGGAFEQYF. CDR3 sequence (DNA): TGCAGTGCTAGGAGCGGGGGGGCCTTCGAGCAGTACTTC.

This clonotype has a count of ten or more. DNA of the CDR3: TGTGCCAGCAGCTTGGCCGGTCGGGGTAGGAACACTGAAGCTTTCTTT. It specifies CASSLAGRGRNTEAFF. The rearrangement uses TRBV5-6 and TRBJ1-1; D ambiguous. CDR1 is SGHDT, CDR2 YYEEEE, per germline. The CDR3 is made up of 16 amino acids. V was pared by 0 bases and J by 1 base, with 13 bases between.

The count of this clonotype is one. The V gene is TRBV27, the J gene TRBJ1-4, with 11 bases that match TRBD1. The length of the CDR3 is 15 residues. J gave up 10 bases and V 0 bases, and 4 bases lay outside the gene matches. CDR1 is MNHEY, CDR2 SMNVEV, per germline (reference sequence). In DNA, the CDR3 is TGTGCCAGCAGTTTATCGGGGGACAGGGGGGGAAAACTGTTTTTT. Residues: CASSLSGDRGGKLFF.

At least ten counts were recorded for this clonotype. The chain joins TRBV7-2 to TRBJ2-3; TRBD2 matches 10 bases. The CDR3 runs 15 residues. V shed 2 bases and J 5 bases; nucleotides not matched to a gene: 4. Germline values: CDR1 SGHTA, CDR2 FQGNSA. The CDR3 DNA reads as TGTGCCAGCAGCTTAAGCGGGGGGGGGGGAGATACGCAGTATTTT. Translating gives CASSLSGGGGDTQYF. Based on the CDR3 plus reference TRBV7-2 and TRBJ2-3, the full variable domain is GAGVSQSPSNKVTEKGKDVELRCDPISGHTALYWYRQSLGQGLEFLIYFQGNSAPDKSGLPSDRFSAERTGGSVSTLTIQRTQQEDSAVYLCASSLSGGGGDTQYFGPGTRLTVL.

Comment on this clonotype: A read error may account for a junction end that differs from germline. The chain couples TRBV7-6 to TRBJ2-7; D unclear. Germline CDR1 reads SGHVS; CDR2 reads FNYEAQ. The CDR3 extends over 14 amino acids. The CDR3 protein is CASSLGVVVYEKYF. The CDR3, as DNA: TGTGCCAGCAGCTTAGGTGTCGTGGTCTACGAGAAGTACTTC.

This clonotype was detected ten times or more. This chain connects TRBV20-1 to TRBJ2-2; D remains unclear. Trimming took 3 bases from V and 7 from J, leaving 6 bases between them. Germline V gene sequence: CDR1 DFQATT, CDR2 SNEGSKA (reference sequence). The CDR3 contains 11 residues. In DNA form, the CDR3 reads TGCAGTGCTAGGGACGACGGGGAGCTGTTTTTT. It translates to CSARDDGELFF.

This clonotype was picked up many times. This chain joins TRBV5-1 and TRBJ2-1; D is unclear. The germline V gene encodes CDR1 SGHRS and CDR2 YFSETQ. This CDR3 is 13 amino acids long. Trimming took 1 base from V and 7 from J, leaving 9 bases between them. The CDR3 sequence is CASSLRQSNEQFF. For the CDR3, the DNA is TGCGCCAGCAGCTTGAGGCAGAGTAATGAGCAGTTCTTC.

J is TRBJ2-1 and V is TRBV20-1; 11 bases line up with TRBD2. Germline assignment: CDR1 DFQATT and CDR2 SNEGSKA (reference sequence). V lost 0 bases and J lost 12; bases outside the gene matches: 7. This CDR3 region has 14 residues. The CDR3 spells CSARDSGGVWAQFF. The CDR3 nucleotides are TGCAGTGCTAGAGATAGCGGGGGGGTCTGGGCGCAGTTCTTC.

At least ten counts were recorded for this clonotype. The CDR3 loop reads CASSPANSGLTQYF. CDR3 sequence (DNA): TGTGCCAGCTCACCGGCGAACAGTGGCCTTACGCAGTATTTT. The chain recombines TRBV18 with TRBJ2-3; the D is unclear. CDR1 and CDR2 (germline): KGHSH, LQKENI. The V and J ends lost 3 bases and 8 bases respectively, with 15 bases between them. The CDR3 totals 14 residues.

The table lists this clonotype with many counts. This sequence joins TRBV20-1 and TRBJ1-6; 7 positions match TRBD1. The germline gives CDR1 DFQATT, CDR2 SNEGSKA (reference sequence). The CDR3 has 15 amino acids. Trimming cost V 4 bases and J 6 bases; bases outside gene matches: 9. The CDR3 DNA reads TGCAGTGCTATGGGACAGACCAATTTTAATTCACCCCTCCACTTT. Encoded protein: CSAMGQTNFNSPLHF.

This clonotype was detected many times. This chain links TRBV10-3 with TRBJ1-6, with D uncertain. The CDR3 totals 13 residues. Trimming took off 6 bases at V and 7 bases at J, with 10 bases between the two ends. The germline gives CDR1 ENHRY, CDR2 SYGVKD. In DNA form, the CDR3 reads TGTGCCATCAGGAGCACAGCAAATTCACCCCTCCACTTT. Translation: CAIRSTANSPLHF.

Many counts were recorded for this clonotype. The chain is built from TRBV5-1 and TRBJ2-7, with 8 bases identical to TRBD1. Germline V gene data show CDR1 as SGHRS and CDR2 as YFSETQ. This CDR3 has 14 amino acids. Trimming at V came to 1 base and at J to 5 bases, leaving 5 bases not matched to a gene. CDR3 in DNA: TGCGCCAGCAGCTTGCCGGACAGGGTGCACGAGCAGTACTTC. This sequence encodes CASSLPDRVHEQYF. The variable domain in full, with the rest retrieved from reference TRBV5-1 and TRBJ2-7, is KAGVTQTPRYLIKTRGQQVTLSCSPISGHRSVSWYQQTPGQGLQFLFEYFSETQRNKGNFPGRFSGRQFSNSRSEMNVSTLELGDSALYLCASSLPDRVHEQYFGPGTRLTVT.

In its sample, this clonotype was seen many times. The rearrangement uses TRBV7-8 and TRBJ2-3; no definite D call. V was trimmed by 5 bases and J by 3 bases, leaving 15 bases between them. Germline V gives CDR1 SGHVS, CDR2 FQNEAQ. The CDR3 has 15 residues. CDR3 protein: CASSRGLYGTDTQYF. CDR3 sequence (DNA): TGTGCCAGCAGCCGTGGGCTATATGGGACAGATACGCAGTATTTT.